This TCR beta chain was obtained from a study of OX40 agonist ivuxolimab in advanced cancers. Regarding the research as a whole: Ivuxolimab was a fully human IgG2 agonistic monoclonal antibody targeting the costimulatory receptor OX40 (CD134). Intravenous ivuxolimab was administered to patients every 2 weeks at six dose levels: 0.01, 0.1, 0.3, 1.5, 3 and 10 mg/kg. Of the roughly 53 patients in dose escalation, 19 had hepatocellular carcinoma, about 15 had melanoma, 9 had renal cell carcinoma and 9 had head and neck cancer. In the dose-escalation cohort, 75% to 90% of patients were male, and the mean age was approximately 60 years with a range of roughly 20 to 85. Patients were allowed to have had prior anti-PD-1, anti-PD-L1 or anti-CTLA-4 therapy, and approximately 43% of the dose-escalation patients had previously received checkpoint inhibitors. Partial responses were achieved by three dose-escalation patients, of whom one had hepatocellular carcinoma and two had cutaneous melanoma. Peripheral TCRbeta sequencing aimed to test whether ivuxolimab altered TCR sequence diversity and caused clonal T-cell expansion. The paper covers the monotherapy dose-escalation part of the phase I ivuxolimab trial, which included N = 52 patients.

What the work shows at the level of the full study, not this receptor alone: The antigen specificity of the peripheral T cells that underwent clonal expansion was not determined. In partial responders in the 0.1-3.0 mg/kg groups, normalized peripheral clonal expansion was found to be among the lowest, especially among CD8+ T cells. Low levels of normalized T-cell clonal expansion were also seen in some nonresponding patients. After ivuxolimab, CD8+ T cells had more expanded clones than CD4+ T cells on average. Clonal expansion of both CD4+ and CD8+ blood T cells was observed from baseline to week 6 at doses 0.1 to 3.0 mg/kg.

Genomic DNA was extracted from sorted cells for sequencing of the TCRbeta CDR3 region. The immunoSEQ Assay was used to sequence the TCRbeta CDR3 regions. The immuneACCESS repertoire file appears here via TCRdb, limited to in-frame rearrangements. These files lack a portion of the clones; in checked studies, under half of the deficit traces to unresolved V genes, and the cause of the others is not known. The sample has tens of thousands of clones on record, around 85% of them singletons. More than 3.5% of the sample is in the top ten clones. V loses 5 bases of germline sequence and J loses 2 bases, and the interval between the two ends is 3 bases. Including cysteine and phenylalanine, the CDR3 has 12 amino acids. CDR3 DNA only is kept here, 36 bases in frame from base 1. Looking up the germline V gene yields CDR1 SGHNT and CDR2 YENEEA. Patients with a history of autoimmune disease or receiving systemic immunosuppression were excluded from the trial. Peripheral blood for TCR sequencing was collected from all dose cohorts at baseline, on cycle 4 day 1, and on cycle 7 day 1. The samples were taken from a phase I, first-in-human, multicenter, open-label dose-escalation trial of ivuxolimab. Adults with locally advanced or metastatic melanoma, renal cell, hepatocellular, or head and neck squamous cell carcinoma were enrolled in the trial. CD4+ and CD8+ T cells were sorted separately from peripheral blood before TCR sequencing.

This clone was seen just once. Its specific antigen is unknown. Base qualities are missing; no much larger clone stands one base away. The TCR was taken from an adult with an advanced solid tumor such as melanoma, head and neck, liver or kidney cancer. The material sequenced was CD4+ or CD8+ T cells sorted from blood, taken in a trial of the OX40 agonist ivuxolimab. The V and J genes are TRBV11-3 and TRBJ2-2, with no confident D gene call. The CDR3 protein is CASSPNTGELFF. The DNA sequence follows: TGTGCCAGCAGCCCTAACACCGGGGAGCTGTTTTTT.